Listed below are T cell receptor beta chains from one sample, sequenced in a study of cytotoxic CD8 clonotypes in ibrutinib-treated CLL. Only in-frame clones appear in the TCRdb table, and some are missing; sequencing was by immunoSEQ multiplex PCR. The sample lists some 140,000 clones; under 95% were seen once. Material: PBMCs, obtained after 12 months of ibrutinib treatment. The origin of the receptors is a human donor with chronic lymphocytic leukemia. Both conserved end residues are trimmed from each CDR3. The D gene is left open where the match is weak.

D gene	V gene	J gene	CDR3 protein
NA	TRBV28	TRBJ2-5	ASSLSRPNEETQY
NA	TRBV7-9	TRBJ2-3	ASSPQGGLLDTQY
NA	TRBV27	TRBJ2-3	ASSSSVGNHALTDTQY
NA	TRBV12-2	TRBJ2-7	ASPGTSGTYEQY
TRBD2	TRBV9	TRBJ2-1	ASSVGDGRNYNEQF
NA	TRBV28	TRBJ2-7	ASSFGQTSMY
NA	TRBV4-3	TRBJ1-4	ASSTGDKGEKLF
NA	TRBV11-2	TRBJ2-1	ASSPGGLHYNEQF
TRBD2	TRBV4-1	TRBJ2-7	ASSTSSGSRYEQY
NA	TRBV7-3	TRBJ1-5	ASSSNTGQQPQH
TRBD2	TRBV9	TRBJ2-1	ASSGPLAGGGNEQF
NA	TRBV27	TRBJ1-1	ASSLRPAGTTKAF
NA	TRBV19	TRBJ2-4	ASTTLGVRNIQY